One and the same sample provided the 2 T cell receptor beta chains below, sequenced in a study of blood T cell repertoires in COVID-19 (TCRdb year 2020). Library method: the immunoSEQ multiplex PCR assay. Held by TCRdb, this immuneACCESS table contains in-frame sequences only and omits some clones. Under half of the omission traces to an unresolved V gene where checked; the cause of the rest is unknown. Recorded for this sample are some 90,000 clones; roughly 90% of them occurred a single time. Clones ranked in the top ten supply roughly 2% of the sample. Sample: peripheral blood. Source of these receptors: a man aged 50 to 59 with acute or convalescent COVID-19.

The genes are TRBV6-2 or TRBV6-3 and TRBJ1-5; D is uncertain. The germline V and J ends were trimmed by 4 bases and 6 bases, with 13 bases remaining between them. In germline, CDR1 is MNHEY, CDR2 SVGEGT. The CDR3 has 14 residues. DNA of the CDR3: TGTGCCAGCAGTTCCGGAGTTTCGGGTCAGCCCCAGCATTTT. This gives the protein CASSSGVSGQPQHF.

The CDR3 sequence: CASSRRSGANTGELFF. CDR3 nucleotides: TGTGCCAGCAGCCGGAGGAGCGGGGCGAACACCGGGGAGCTGTTTTTT. V and J are TRBV5-4 and TRBJ2-2; 7 bases are shared with TRBD2. The germline V gene encodes CDR1 SGHNT and CDR2 YYREEE (reference sequence). This CDR3 contains 16 residues. V was pared by 4 bases and J by 0 bases, with 6 bases of the junction left unmatched.